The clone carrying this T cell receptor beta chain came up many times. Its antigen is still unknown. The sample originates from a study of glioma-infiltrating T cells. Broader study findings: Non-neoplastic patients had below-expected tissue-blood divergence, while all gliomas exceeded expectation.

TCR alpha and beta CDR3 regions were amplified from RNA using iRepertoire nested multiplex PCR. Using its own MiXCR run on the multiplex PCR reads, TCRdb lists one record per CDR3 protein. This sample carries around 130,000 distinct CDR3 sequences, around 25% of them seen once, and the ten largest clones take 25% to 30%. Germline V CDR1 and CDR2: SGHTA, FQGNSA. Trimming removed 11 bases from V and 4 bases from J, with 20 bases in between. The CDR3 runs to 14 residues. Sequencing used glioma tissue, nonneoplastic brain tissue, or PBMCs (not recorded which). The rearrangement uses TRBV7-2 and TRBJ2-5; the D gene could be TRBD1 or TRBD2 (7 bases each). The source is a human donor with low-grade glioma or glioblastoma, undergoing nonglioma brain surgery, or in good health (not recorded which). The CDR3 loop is CAGFIRGGGETQYF. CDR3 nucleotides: TGTGCCGGATTTATCAGGGGGGGCGGAGAGACCCAGTACTTC.